Sequencing of this T cell receptor beta chain was carried out in a study of identical twins. The CDR3 length is 15 residues. The ends were cut back, 0 bases at V and 5 bases at J, with 13 bases in the middle. CDR1 MNHEY and CDR2 SVGAGI come from the germline V gene. One entry per CDR3 protein, called by TCRdb with MiXCR from the 5' RACE reads. Altogether 1.5 million to 2 million distinct CDR3 sequences are present, 32% being singletons, with the ten largest covering over 0.25%. The source material was cord blood. The genes are TRBV6-5 and TRBJ1-2, with D tentatively TRBD1 (6 bases). The clonotype originates from a newborn girl in good health. The CDR3, as DNA: TGTGCCAGCAGTTACTCGAGGGGGAGGGAGTATGGCTACACCTTC. It specifies CASSYSRGREYGYTF.